The clone carrying this T cell receptor beta chain was seen just once. Its antigen remains unidentified. Trimming at V came to 6 bases and at J to 4 bases, leaving 13 bases not matched to a gene. Per the germline V gene, CDR1 is PRHDT and CDR2 is FYEKMQ (reference sequence). The CDR3 extends over 17 amino acids. The table came from immunoSEQ multiplex PCR; TCRdb's copy has only in-frame clones and leaves some out. The sample holds about 7,800 clones, just under 75% seen once. The data are from a study of OX40 agonist ivuxolimab in advanced cancers. General study findings and limits: CD4+ and CD8+ T cells in blood underwent clonal expansion by week 6 at 0.1 to 3.0 mg/kg.

The source material was CD4+ or CD8+ T cells sorted from blood, sampled in a trial of the OX40 agonist ivuxolimab. The clonotype originates from an adult with an advanced solid tumor such as melanoma, head and neck, liver or kidney cancer. The V gene is TRBV13, the J gene TRBJ2-2; the match to TRBD1 covers 8 bases. The CDR3 nucleotides read TGTGCCAGCAGTTCTAACAGACAGGGGATAGGCACCGGGGAGCTGTTTTTT. Its translation: CASSSNRQGIGTGELFF. Full variable domain (outside the CDR3, taken from reference TRBV13 and TRBJ2-2): AAGVIQSPRHLIKEKRETATLKCYPIPRHDTVYWYQQGPGQDPQFLISFYEKMQSDKGSIPDRFSAQQFSDYHSELNMSSLELGDSALYFCASSSNRQGIGTGELFFGEGSRLTVL.